The source of this T cell receptor (beta chain) is a study of PD-L1 blockade in urothelial cancer. Study-wide context: Analyses were performed on blood at 3 weeks after treatment start (the second dose) and at 6 weeks. Blood-derived samples held a median about 130,000 T cells.

Data came from immunoSEQ multiplex PCR; TCRdb stores just in-frame clones and leaves some out. The table includes around 30,000 clones, roughly 80% detected once. Findings of the study overall: The study found that durable-benefit patients expanded tumor-associated blood clones more at 3 weeks.

Comments on this clone: Its target is unknown.

Diagnoses among patients were locally advanced or metastatic urothelial carcinoma. CDR3 length equals 15 residues. Per germline, CDR1 SEHNR and CDR2 FQNEAQ (reference sequence). The V gene end was trimmed by 2 bases and the J gene end by 4 bases; junction bases not matched to a gene: 1. The TCR comes from a man aged 45 to 65 with urothelial cancer. The input for sequencing was PBMCs, taken around atezolizumab (anti-PD-L1) treatment. This rearrangement joins TRBV7-9 to TRBJ2-1, with 11 positions matching TRBD2. The chain's CDR3 is CASSLLAGGYNEQFF. CDR3 DNA: TGTGCCAGCAGCTTACTAGCGGGGGGTTACAATGAGCAGTTCTTC.